The sequence of this T cell receptor (beta chain) was determined in a study of vaccination effects on CD4 cells after COVID-19. Concerning this clone itself: The antigen remains undetermined.

Method: immunoSEQ multiplex PCR; TCRdb's copy keeps in-frame clones and lacks some. The sample includes 70,000 or so clones, 65% to 75% seen only once; the top ten take around 5%. Germline values: CDR1 MNHEY, CDR2 SVGAGI. The CDR3 length is 15 residues. The V gene lost 5 bases and the J gene lost 3 bases, with 16 bases spanning the gap. Sequencing followed a ViraFEST assay step that expanded antigen-specific CD4+ T cells with viral peptide pools. Isolation of CD4+ T cells took place after nine to ten days of culture. The individual was infected with SARS-CoV-2 between March and December 2020, as confirmed by PCR.

This TCR was sampled from a human donor who had a prior SARS-CoV-2 infection. The genes are TRBV6-5 and TRBJ1-2, with D hard to call. Sequencing was performed on CD4+ T cells from PBMCs cultured with HIV peptides, taken before COVID-19 vaccination. Subset defined: HIV-1 Nef peptide pool negative control/reference culture. Here the CDR3 DNA reads TGTGCCAGCAGTCGCTCTAGGTTGAGCGACTATGGCTACACCTTC. It translates to CASSRSRLSDYGYTF.